This record looks at one T cell receptor (beta chain) sequence and its context. Donors of Cohort 3 who recovered were those that had two negative PCRs, clearance, or symptom resolution. This specimen comes from a study of blood T cell repertoires in COVID-19. Trimming removed 0 bases from V and 7 bases from J, with 7 bases in between. Germline V gene lookup returns CDR1 SGDLS and CDR2 YYNGEE. The CDR3 contains 13 residues. Only in-frame clones appear in the TCRdb table, and some are missing; sequencing was by immunoSEQ multiplex PCR. This sample has roughly 160,000 clones, with over 70% found just once.

The chain has TRBV9 and TRBJ2-2; D gene unclear. The sequencing input was PBMCs or T cells enriched from blood (not recorded which). This receptor was identified in a woman in her sixties or seventies who had recovered from COVID-19. CDR3 in DNA: TGTGCCAGCAGCGTAGCTTCGGGCGGGGAGCTGTTTTTT. It specifies CASSVASGGELFF.